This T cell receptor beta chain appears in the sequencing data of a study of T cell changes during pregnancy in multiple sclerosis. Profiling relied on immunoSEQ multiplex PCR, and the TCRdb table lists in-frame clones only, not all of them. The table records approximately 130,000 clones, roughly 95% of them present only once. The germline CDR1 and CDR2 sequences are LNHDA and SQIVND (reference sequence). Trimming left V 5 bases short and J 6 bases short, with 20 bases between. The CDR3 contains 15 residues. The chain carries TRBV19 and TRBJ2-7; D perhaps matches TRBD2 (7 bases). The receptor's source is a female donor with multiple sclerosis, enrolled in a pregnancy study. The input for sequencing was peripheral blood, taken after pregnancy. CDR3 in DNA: TGTGCCAGTAGTTCCGACAGGTGGGGGGGTTCCGAGCAGTACTTC. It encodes CASSSDRWGGSEQYF.